This T cell receptor beta chain was recorded in a study of blood T cell repertoires in COVID-19. Study details: Researchers got acute and convalescent COVID-19 samples from the United States, Italy and Spain.

The authors' processing: Cell counts per sample came from amplifying reference gene primers. Repertoires were generated with immunoSEQ multiplex PCR, while TCRdb's copy carries only in-frame clones and drops some. The V and J calls and the clone size are those of that table, but D and trimming were determined from the DNA. The repertoire holds 490,000 or so clones, with roughly 88% as singletons. Participant-given clinical history determined each cohort assignment. The germline V gene has CDR1 MNHEY and CDR2 SVGAGI. The length of the CDR3 is 14 residues. The J segment lost 1 base and the V segment lost 5 bases, leaving 1 base of the junction unmatched.

This sequence joins TRBV6-5 and TRBJ2-4, with 8 bases identical to TRBD1. The sample consisted of PBMCs or T cells enriched from blood (not recorded which). This TCR came from a woman aged 40 to 55 who had recovered from COVID-19. CDR3 sequence: CASSQGAAKNIQYF. CDR3 coding DNA: TGTGCCAGCAGTCAGGGGGCGGCCAAAAACATTCAGTACTTC.